Each of the 7 T cell receptor beta chains below was sequenced from the same sample in a study of T-cell reconstitution after alpha-beta-depleted transplantation in children. Unique molecular identifiers were used in preparing the TCRbeta library. TCRdb used MiXCR to reprocess the PCR reads, holding one entry per CDR3 protein. The data contain hundreds of thousands of distinct CDR3 sequences, around 12% of them singletons. The specimen comprised PBMCs, sampled before TCRalphabeta/CD19-depleted stem cell transplant. The source is a girl aged 2 to 10 with congenital amegakaryocytic thrombocytopenia, due to receive a stem cell transplant.

This clonotype was seen a handful of times. J is TRBJ2-2 and V is TRBV11-3, with D possibly TRBD2 on 6 matching bases. The ends were cut back, 5 bases at V and 4 bases at J, with 20 bases in the middle. Germline V CDR1 and CDR2: SGHNT, YENEEA. The CDR3 extends over 17 amino acids. CDR3 region: CASSPSTGSVLTGELFF. Here the CDR3 DNA reads TGTGCCAGCAGCCCCAGTACCGGGAGCGTGCTCACCGGGGAGCTGTTTTTT.

This chain uses TRBV10-3 with TRBJ2-5; TRBD2 agrees at 12 bases. The CDR3 contains 17 residues. Trimming took 0 bases from V and 2 from J; bases not matched to a gene: 4. From germline, CDR1 is ENHRY and CDR2 SYGVKD. CDR3 DNA: TGTGCCATCAGTGAGTCCCGGACTAGCGGGAATCAAGAGACCCAGTACTTC. The encoded protein is CAISESRTSGNQETQYF.

The chain carries TRBV14 and TRBJ1-2, with unresolved D. Germline CDR1 is SGHDN and CDR2 is FVKESK. Trimming cost V 3 bases and J 2 bases, with 13 bases left between them. The CDR3 consists of 15 residues. The CDR3 nucleotides are TGTGCCAGCAGCCACCTGGCCGGGGAAAACTATGGCTACACCTTC. This translates into CASSHLAGENYGYTF.

Comment on this clonotype: One base away lies a much larger clone, so this may be a sequencing read error. The V and J genes are TRBV10-3 and TRBJ2-2; D is undetermined. Germline V lookup: CDR1 ENHRY, CDR2 SYGVKD. The CDR3 loop spans 13 amino acids. Trimming took off 5 bases at V and 5 bases at J, with 9 bases between the two ends. The CDR3 DNA reads TGTGCCATCAGTATGCCCGGAACCGGGGAGCTGTTTTTT. It yields the protein CAISMPGTGELFF.

This clonotype was seen a handful of times. The V and J genes are TRBV30 and TRBJ2-5, with TRBD1 identical over 7 bases. Germline V gene data show CDR1 as GTSNPN and CDR2 as SVGIG (reference sequence). The CDR3 is made up of 14 amino acids. V trimming: 3 bases; J trimming: 0 bases; junction bases outside the gene matches: 4. CDR3 nucleotides: TGTGCCTGGAGCCCGGACAGGTACCAAGAGACCCAGTACTTC. Residues: CAWSPDRYQETQYF.

This clonotype appeared many times. The chain has TRBV7-9 and TRBJ1-2, with TRBD1 as a possible D gene (6 bases). Germline CDR1 SEHNR, CDR2 FQNEAQ (reference sequence). The ends were cut back, 4 bases at V and 0 bases at J, with 15 bases in the middle. The CDR3 covers 16 residues. CDR3 in amino acids: CASSSRATGTNYGYTF. The CDR3 DNA is TGTGCCAGCAGCTCTAGGGCGACAGGAACTAACTATGGCTACACCTTC.

This clonotype was found many times. J is TRBJ2-5 and V is TRBV12-3 or TRBV12-4, with TRBD1 matching over 7 bases. Losses at the gene ends were 3 bases for V and 4 bases for J; bases not matched to a gene: 5. The CDR3 has 14 residues. The CDR3 is CASSFSTGAETQYF. The CDR3, as DNA: TGTGCCAGCAGTTTCTCTACAGGGGCAGAGACCCAGTACTTC.